Listed below are T cell receptor beta chains from one sample, sequenced in a study of blood T cell repertoires in COVID-19. Profiling relied on immunoSEQ multiplex PCR, and the TCRdb table lists in-frame clones only, not all of them. The table has 70,000 to 90,000 clones, 75% to 95% seen once. The sequenced sample was peripheral blood. Receptors originate from a human donor in a cohort sampled during active COVID-19. Both conserved end residues are part of each CDR3. The D gene is left open where the match is weak. Expanded clones are given a class, and other clones once, few, many or no size at all.

v_gene	abundance	j_gene	d_gene	CDR3aa	CDR3nt
TRBV9	.	TRBJ1-2	TRBD1	CASSEPKTGWDYGYTF	TGTGCCAGCAGCGAGCCCAAGACAGGGTGGGACTATGGCTACACCTTC
TRBV9	.	TRBJ1-1	.	CASSVPGTEAFF	TGTGCCAGCAGCGTACCAGGAACTGAAGCTTTCTTT
TRBV12-3/TRBV12-4	.	TRBJ1-1	TRBD1	CASTHRGRTEAFF	TGTGCCAGCACCCACAGGGGGCGAACTGAAGCTTTCTTT
TRBV4-1	once	TRBJ2-5	TRBD1	CASSQDLGGSIETQYF	TGCGCCAGCAGCCAAGATTTAGGGGGCTCGATAGAGACCCAGTACTTC
TRBV4-2	.	TRBJ2-5	.	CASSQDGAGSRAQYF	TGTGCCAGCAGCCAAGATGGGGCGGGGTCGCGGGCCCAGTACTTC
TRBV5-1	.	TRBJ2-2	TRBD2	CASSPSSGGKIGELFF	TGCGCCAGCAGCCCCAGTAGCGGGGGGAAAATCGGGGAGCTGTTTTTT
TRBV19	.	TRBJ2-7	.	CASSKARSYEQYF	TGTGCCAGTAGTAAAGCGCGCTCCTACGAGCAGTACTTC
TRBV2	.	TRBJ1-6	.	CAPSQGPNSPLHF	TGTGCCCCCTCCCAGGGGCCGAATTCACCCCTCCACTTT
TRBV4-3	large	TRBJ2-3	TRBD1	CASSQDLTGGLLADTQYF	TGCGCCAGCAGCCAAGACCTGACAGGGGGCTTGTTGGCAGATACGCAGTATTTT
TRBV5-1	.	TRBJ2-4	.	CASSPGHLGKNIQYF	TGCGCCAGCAGCCCGGGACATTTAGGCAAAAACATTCAGTACTTC
TRBV5-4	.	TRBJ2-5	TRBD1	CASRLQGREVQETQYF	TGTGCCAGCAGGTTACAGGGGCGAGAAGTCCAAGAGACCCAGTACTTC
TRBV11-2	.	TRBJ2-3	TRBD1	CASSLGQGADTQYF	TGTGCCAGCAGCCTGGGACAGGGAGCAGATACGCAGTATTTT
TRBV5-1	once	TRBJ1-2	.	CASSPAGGDYGYTF	TGCGCCAGCAGCCCCGCCGGGGGGGACTATGGCTACACCTTC
TRBV5-1	.	TRBJ1-2	.	CASSLLTANYGYTF	TGCGCCAGCAGCTTACTGACAGCTAACTATGGCTACACCTTC
TRBV7-2	few	TRBJ2-1	TRBD1	CASSLVQGAYEQFF	TGTGCCAGCAGCTTAGTCCAGGGGGCTTATGAGCAGTTCTTC
TRBV29-1	.	TRBJ2-3	TRBD2	CSVPFTSGGAVGTQYF	TGCAGCGTACCCTTCACTAGCGGGGGGGCCGTTGGTACGCAGTATTTT
TRBV11-2	.	TRBJ2-7	.	CASSLGQGGEQYF	TGTGCCAGCAGCTTAGGTCAGGGCGGCGAGCAGTACTTC
TRBV28	.	TRBJ2-7	TRBD1	CASSSRHGDRGSYEQYF	TGTGCCAGCAGTTCCCGCCACGGGGACAGGGGCTCCTACGAGCAGTACTTC
TRBV7-2	.	TRBJ2-7	.	CASSLAGSSYEQYF	TGTGCCAGCAGCTTAGCGGGGAGCTCCTACGAGCAGTACTTC
TRBV18	.	TRBJ2-3	TRBD1	CASSPAGTGTTDTQYF	TGTGCCAGCTCACCAGCCGGGACAGGGACAACAGATACGCAGTATTTT
TRBV18	once	TRBJ1-4	.	CASSPLPPKSATNEKLFF	TGTGCCAGCTCACCTCTACCCCCCAAATCTGCAACTAATGAAAAACTGTTTTTT
TRBV7-2	.	TRBJ2-7	.	CASRSTGTSYEQYF	TGTGCCAGCAGATCGACAGGGACTTCCTACGAGCAGTACTTC
TRBV15	.	TRBJ2-2	.	CATSKGPGRGETGELFF	TGTGCCACCAGCAAAGGCCCCGGCAGGGGGGAAACCGGGGAGCTGTTTTTT
TRBV6-6	.	TRBJ1-1	.	CASSYMEVDTEAFF	TGTGCCAGCAGTTACATGGAGGTGGACACTGAAGCTTTCTTT
TRBV20-1	.	TRBJ1-2	.	CSAPTVYGYTF	TGCAGTGCCCCGACAGTCTATGGCTACACCTTC
TRBV6-2/TRBV6-3	once	TRBJ2-4	TRBD1	CASSYSFPGTVEAKNIQYF	TGTGCCAGCAGTTACTCGTTCCCCGGGACAGTAGAGGCCAAAAACATTCAGTACTTC
TRBV11-2	.	TRBJ1-1	.	CASSSAGWNTEAFF	TGTGCCAGCAGCTCGGCAGGTTGGAACACTGAAGCTTTCTTT
TRBV10-3	.	TRBJ2-1	.	CAISGRDHGEQFF	TGTGCCATCAGTGGGAGGGACCATGGGGAGCAGTTCTTC
TRBV9	once	TRBJ1-1	.	CASSVRGNTEAFF	TGTGCCAGCAGCGTCAGGGGGAACACTGAAGCTTTCTTT
TRBV5-5	.	TRBJ1-5	TRBD1	CASSWGTGNNQPQHF	TGTGCCAGCAGTTGGGGGACAGGGAATAATCAGCCCCAGCATTTT
TRBV6-2/TRBV6-3	.	TRBJ2-7	.	CASSDQGNEQYF	TGTGCCAGCAGCGACCAGGGAAACGAGCAGTACTTC
TRBV2	.	TRBJ1-2	.	CASRGAGEYGYTF	TGTGCCAGCAGGGGAGCCGGAGAGTATGGCTACACCTTC
TRBV24-1	once	TRBJ2-1	TRBD1	CATSDSTTGGPARNEQFF	TGTGCCACCAGTGATTCGACAACAGGGGGCCCAGCTAGAAATGAGCAGTTCTTC
TRBV28	.	TRBJ1-5	.	CASSSPGGPSSSQPQHF	TGTGCCAGCAGTTCCCCGGGGGGGCCCTCCAGCAGTCAGCCCCAGCATTTT
TRBV7-8	.	TRBJ1-2	.	CASSSESVPGINGYTF	TGTGCCAGCAGCTCCGAATCGGTTCCCGGGATTAATGGCTACACCTTC
TRBV11-2	.	TRBJ2-7	TRBD1	CASSLGTGPSYEQYF	TGTGCCAGCAGCTTAGGGACAGGGCCCTCCTACGAGCAGTACTTC
TRBV15	.	TRBJ2-7	.	CATSRDRGPAYEQYF	TGTGCCACCAGCAGAGATCGGGGTCCAGCCTACGAGCAGTACTTC
TRBV7-6	.	TRBJ1-4	.	CASSLEGNEKLFF	TGTGCCAGCAGCTTAGAGGGGAATGAAAAACTGTTTTTT
TRBV27	.	TRBJ1-5	.	CASSLRPPRESNQPQHF	TGTGCCAGCAGTTTACGACCTCCAAGGGAGAGCAATCAGCCCCAGCATTTT
TRBV25-1	.	TRBJ2-3	.	CASSMEKLPDTQYF	TGTGCCAGCAGTATGGAGAAACTTCCAGATACGCAGTATTTT
TRBV30	.	TRBJ1-5	TRBD1	CAWSVLTGDQPQHF	TGTGCCTGGAGTGTACTGACAGGGGATCAGCCCCAGCATTTT
TRBV19	once	TRBJ2-5	.	CASSTQRKGLLGETQYF	TGTGCCAGTAGTACGCAACGAAAGGGACTCTTGGGGGAGACCCAGTACTTC